The 18 T cell receptor beta chains listed next were all sequenced from one sample in a study of T cell changes during pregnancy in multiple sclerosis. Only in-frame clones appear in the TCRdb table, and some are missing; sequencing was by immunoSEQ multiplex PCR. Altogether approximately 66,000 clones are present, roughly 90% being singletons, with the ten largest covering over 4.5%. Sample: CD8+ T cells from peripheral blood mononuclear cells, taken before pregnancy. The receptors originated from a female donor with multiple sclerosis, enrolled in a pregnancy study.

V is TRBV6-5 and J is TRBJ2-1, with D possibly matching TRBD2 (5 bases). CDR1 MNHEY and CDR2 SVGAGI come from the germline V gene. CDR3 length equals 13 residues. V was trimmed by 5 bases and J by 2 bases, leaving 7 bases between them. The DNA of the CDR3 is TGTGCCAGCAGTGCCGGGGCCTACAATGAGCAGTTCTTC. Translation gives CASSAGAYNEQFF.

This chain uses TRBV13 with TRBJ2-2; possibly TRBD1 for D (6 bases). Germline assignment: CDR1 PRHDT and CDR2 FYEKMQ (reference sequence). There are 16 residues in the CDR3. Trimming pared 2 bases from V and 0 bases from J, leaving 10 bases between. The CDR3 region is CASSLRTDTNTGELFF. The CDR3 coding sequence is TGTGCCAGCAGCTTACGGACAGACACGAACACCGGGGAGCTGTTTTTT.

The V and J genes are TRBV19 and TRBJ2-7, with D possibly TRBD2 on 5 matching bases. In germline, CDR1 is LNHDA, CDR2 SQIVND (reference sequence). This CDR3 spans 14 amino acids. V lost 5 bases, J lost 0 bases, and 11 bases lay in between. CDR3: CASSSSGSSYEQYF. As DNA, the CDR3 is TGTGCCAGTAGTTCATCGGGGAGCTCCTACGAGCAGTACTTC.

The chain carries TRBV6-5 and TRBJ2-5, with 7 nucleotides matching TRBD1. The CDR3 is made up of 14 amino acids. Germline assignment: CDR1 MNHEY and CDR2 SVGAGI. V was pared by 8 bases and J by 0 bases, with 6 bases of the junction left unmatched. This CDR3 is CASGETGDQETQYF. The CDR3, as DNA: TGTGCCAGCGGCGAAACAGGGGACCAAGAGACCCAGTACTTC.

V is TRBV12-5 and J is TRBJ2-1, with TRBD2 matching 11 bases. The CDR3 runs 16 residues. With V trimmed by 2 bases and J by 7 bases, 7 bases remained unmatched. Germline-derived CDR1 and CDR2 are LGHNT and FRNRAP. The CDR3 nucleotides are TGTGCTAGTGGTTTGAGCGAGACTAGCGGGGCAAATGAGCAGTTCTTC. This translates into CASGLSETSGANEQFF.

The genes are TRBV12-5 and TRBJ1-2; no clear D gene. CDR3 length: 15 residues. Trimming shortened V by 3 bases and J by 6 bases, and 17 bases separated the two germline ends. Germline values: CDR1 LGHNT, CDR2 FRNRAP. In nucleotides, the CDR3 is TGTGCTAGTGGTTTTGACCTTGAGGAAACAAATGGCTACACCTTC. Protein product: CASGFDLEETNGYTF. Drawing the rest from reference TRBV12-5 and TRBJ1-2, the complete variable domain is DARVTQTPRHKVTEMGQEVTMRCQPILGHNTVFWYRQTMMQGLELLAYFRNRAPLDDSGMPKDRFSAEMPDATLATLKIQPSEPRDSAVYFCASGFDLEETNGYTFGSGTRLTVV.

V is TRBV4-1 and J is TRBJ2-1, with D uncertain. This CDR3 has 11 residues. The V and J ends lost 11 bases and 5 bases respectively, with 10 bases between them. Per the germline V gene, CDR1 is MGHRA and CDR2 is YSYEKL. This CDR3 reads CACSRNNEQFF. CDR3 nucleotide sequence: TGCGCCTGCTCGCGGAACAATGAGCAGTTCTTC.

This clone was seen more than once but under ten times. The chain couples TRBV4-1 to TRBJ2-1; D ambiguous. Germline V gives CDR1 MGHRA, CDR2 YSYEKL. The CDR3 length is 12 residues. V lost 3 bases and J lost 5, with 5 bases in between. This CDR3 is CASSQTNNEQFF. In nucleotides, the CDR3 is TGCGCCAGCAGCCAGACAAACAATGAGCAGTTCTTC.

The V and J genes are TRBV13 and TRBJ2-1; D is possibly TRBD2 (6 bases). From germline, CDR1 is PRHDT and CDR2 FYEKMQ (reference sequence). The length of the CDR3 is 15 residues. V lost 4 bases, J lost 8 bases, and 18 bases lay in between. CDR3 bases: TGTGCCAGCAGCTCAGCACTAGCCCCCCAATATGAGCAGTTCTTC. Translating gives CASSSALAPQYEQFF.

In this sample, this clone turned up once. The CDR3 loop is CASTDYSYEQYF. The CDR3 nucleotides read TGCGCCAGCACGGACTATTCCTACGAGCAGTACTTC. The chain couples TRBV5-1 to TRBJ2-7; D possibly corresponds to TRBD2 (6 bases). The CDR3 has 12 residues. Trimming pared 6 bases from V and 1 base from J, leaving 8 bases between. Germline-derived CDR1 and CDR2 are SGHRS and YFSETQ.

The chain recombines TRBV6-1 with TRBJ2-1, with unresolved D. This CDR3 has 14 amino acids. Germline CDR1 reads MNHNS; CDR2 reads SASEGT. The V and J ends lost 4 bases and 5 bases respectively, with 12 bases between them. The CDR3 region has the DNA TGTGCCAGCAGTGTTAGTCCGAGAGACAATGAGCAGTTCTTC. Translated: CASSVSPRDNEQFF.

V gene TRBV11-2 combines with J gene TRBJ2-3, with a tentative D call TRBD2 (5 bases). This CDR3 is 17 amino acids long. V lost 0 bases and J lost 0, with 13 bases in between. Germline loops: CDR1 SGHAT, CDR2 FQNNGV. CDR3 bases: TGTGCCAGCAGCTTAGAACTTGCGGGCCCTAGCACAGATACGCAGTATTTT. Translation: CASSLELAGPSTDTQYF.

Ten or more counts support this clone. The chain has TRBV6-1 and TRBJ2-7, with 11 bases matching TRBD1. In germline, CDR1 is MNHNS, CDR2 SASEGT. This CDR3 is built from 14 residues. The V segment lost 7 bases and the J segment 3 bases; nucleotides outside the gene matches: 5. CDR3 residues: CASTEGTGGYEQYF. CDR3 bases: TGTGCCAGCACCGAAGGGACAGGGGGCTACGAGCAGTACTTC.

The genes are TRBV5-4 and TRBJ1-2; weak D call: TRBD1 (5 bases). CDR1 and CDR2 (germline): SGHNT, YYREEE (reference sequence). The V end was cut by 0 bases, the J end by 4 bases, with 10 bases between. This CDR3 has 14 residues. CDR3 amino acids: CASSLEGKSYGYTF. The CDR3 DNA reads TGTGCCAGCAGCTTGGAGGGGAAATCCTATGGCTACACCTTC.

This chain connects TRBV9 to TRBJ1-1; TRBD1 is a possible D gene (5 bases). The CDR3 loop spans 16 amino acids. Germline CDR1 and CDR2: SGDLS and YYNGEE. Trimming shortened V by 4 bases and J by 1 base, and 17 bases separated the two germline ends. The CDR3 nucleotides are TGTGCCAGCAGCTACCGCCCGACAGTGGGGAACACTGAAGCTTTCTTT. As protein: CASSYRPTVGNTEAFF. Drawing the rest from reference TRBV9 and TRBJ1-1, the complete variable domain is DSGVTQTPKHLITATGQRVTLRCSPRSGDLSVYWYQQSLDQGLQFLIQYYNGEERAKGNILERFSAQQFPDLHSELNLSSLELGDSALYFCASSYRPTVGNTEAFFGQGTRLTVV.

The V gene is TRBV4-1, the J gene TRBJ2-3, with 9 bases that match TRBD1. CDR1 and CDR2 (germline): MGHRA, YSYEKL. The CDR3 extends over 17 amino acids. V gave up 0 bases and J gave up 2 bases; unmatched junction bases: 6. The CDR3, as DNA: TGCGCCAGCAGCCAAGATGGACAGGGGATTACCACAGATACGCAGTATTTT. Amino acid sequence: CASSQDGQGITTDTQYF.

With respect to this clone: Relative to the germline gene, one junction end is altered; a read error may explain this. This rearrangement joins TRBV7-7 to TRBJ1-1, with TRBD1 as a possible D gene (5 bases). CDR3 length: 15 residues. CDR1 is SSHAT and CDR2 is FNYEAQ in the germline V gene (reference sequence). CDR3: CASSLEGAGNTEAFF. As DNA, the CDR3 is TGTGCTAGCAGCTTAGAAGGGGCAGGCAACACTGAAGCTTTCTTT.

This chain links TRBV27 with TRBJ2-3; D remains ambiguous. The germline V and J ends were trimmed by 0 bases and 5 bases, with 6 bases remaining between them. Looked up from germline, CDR1 is MNHEY and CDR2 is SMNVEV (reference sequence). The length of the CDR3 is 13 residues. The CDR3 here is CASSLSGLDTQYF. The CDR3, as DNA: TGTGCCAGCAGTTTATCGGGCCTAGATACGCAGTATTTT.